What follows are 20 T cell receptor beta chains derived from one specimen sequenced in a study of blood T cell repertoires in COVID-19. Here immunoSEQ multiplex PCR was the method, and the copy in TCRdb shows in-frame clones only, minus some. The table has around 240,000 clones, approximately 82% seen once. The specimen sequenced was peripheral blood. The receptor set was obtained from a woman in her thirties or forties who had recovered from COVID-19.

This clone was counted a single time. The chain is built from TRBV29-1 and TRBJ2-5, with D tentatively TRBD1 (5 bases). The CDR3 spans 13 residues. From germline, CDR1 is SQVTM and CDR2 ANQGSEA. V shed 5 bases and J shed 1 base, with 11 bases lying between them. CDR3: CSVLRGSQETQYF. Written as DNA, the CDR3 is TGCAGCGTTCTAAGGGGTTCCCAAGAGACCCAGTACTTC.

The J gene is TRBJ2-5, the V gene TRBV27, with D possibly matching TRBD1 (5 bases). Deletions cut 6 bases from V and 3 bases from J, with 11 bases between. CDR1 is MNHEY and CDR2 is SMNVEV in the germline V gene (reference sequence). CDR3 length: 13 amino acids. The CDR3 DNA follows: TGTGCCAGCAGGGGGCATAGCAAAGAGACCCAGTACTTC. Amino acid sequence: CASRGHSKETQYF.

This chain's CDR3 is CASSQPGQGTNGYTF. The CDR3 DNA sequence: TGTGCCAGCAGCCAACCGGGACAGGGTACGAATGGCTACACCTTC. The chain has TRBV3-1 (or the pseudogene TRBV3-2) and TRBJ1-2; 9 nucleotides agree with TRBD1. CDR3 size: 15 residues. Germline CDR1 reads LGHDT; CDR2 reads YNNKEL (reference sequence). V was pared by 2 bases and J by 6 bases, with 7 bases of the junction left unmatched.

The chain uses TRBV10-3 and TRBJ1-1; 8 nucleotides agree with TRBD1. The CDR3 contains 15 residues. J was trimmed by 3 bases and V by 5 bases; bases with no gene match: 8. Germline CDR1 and CDR2: ENHRY and SYGVKD. DNA of the CDR3: TGTGCCATCAGTTACATGGACAGGGTTGACACTGAAGCTTTCTTT. Its protein product is CAISYMDRVDTEAFF.

The chain combines TRBV6-2 or TRBV6-3 with TRBJ2-1, with D maybe TRBD1 (6 bases). Germline V gene sequence: CDR1 MNHEY, CDR2 SVGEGT. The CDR3 length is 15 residues. V lost 4 bases, J lost 4 bases, and 14 bases lay in between. Here the CDR3 DNA reads TGTGCCAGCAGTTCCCACAACCAGGGGTACAATGAGCAGTTCTTC. Translation gives CASSSHNQGYNEQFF.

J is TRBJ1-6 and V is TRBV9; a possible D gene is TRBD1 (5 bases). Germline CDR1 and CDR2: SGDLS and YYNGEE. V was trimmed by 2 bases and J by 1 base, leaving 7 bases between them. This CDR3 spans 15 amino acids. This CDR3 reads CASSVGASYNSPLHF. The DNA for the CDR3 is TGTGCCAGCAGCGTTGGGGCTTCCTATAATTCACCCCTCCACTTT.

V is TRBV30 and J is TRBJ1-1; D unclear. This CDR3 contains 12 residues. Germline V gives CDR1 GTSNPN, CDR2 SVGIG (reference sequence). Trimming cost V 2 bases and J 4 bases, with 8 bases left between them. The CDR3 spells CAWSRGFTEAFF. CDR3 DNA: TGTGCCTGGAGTCGAGGGTTCACTGAAGCTTTCTTT.

The rearrangement joins TRBV6-2 or TRBV6-3 to TRBJ2-3, with D possibly matching TRBD2 (5 bases). The CDR3 consists of 14 residues. Germline loops: CDR1 MNHEY, CDR2 SVGEGT. Trimming pared 4 bases from V and 2 bases from J, leaving 10 bases between. CDR3 DNA: TGTGCCAGCAGTTCTCGACGGGACACAGATACGCAGTATTTT. Its translation: CASSSRRDTDTQYF.

The J gene is TRBJ2-7, the V gene TRBV30; D call uncertain. The germline V and J ends were trimmed by 4 bases and 2 bases, with 6 bases remaining between them. This CDR3 has 11 amino acids. From germline, CDR1 is GTSNPN and CDR2 SVGIG (reference sequence). The CDR3 DNA sequence: TGTGCCTGGAAATCGGCCTACGAGCAGTACTTC. This sequence encodes CAWKSAYEQYF.

The chain employs TRBV23-1 and TRBJ2-5; 9 bases agree with TRBD2. TRBV23-1 is placed among ORFs of uncertain function. V was pared by 0 bases and J by 1 base, with 6 bases of the junction left unmatched. The CDR3 is 17 residues long. The CDR3 reads CASSQSSSGASQETQYF. As DNA, the CDR3 is TGCGCCAGCAGTCAATCGTCTAGCGGGGCATCCCAAGAGACCCAGTACTTC.

The rearrangement links TRBV19 to TRBJ2-3, with 7 bases fitting TRBD1. The germline V gene has CDR1 LNHDA and CDR2 SQIVND (reference sequence). J was trimmed by 6 bases and V by 6 bases; bases with no gene match: 6. This CDR3 has 13 residues. DNA of the CDR3: TGTGCCAGTAGGATGGGCAGGGGGGATACGCAGTATTTT. It codes for CASRMGRGDTQYF.

V gene TRBV11-3 combines with J gene TRBJ2-3; D not certain. The CDR3 runs 15 residues. Germline V gives CDR1 SGHNT, CDR2 YENEEA. V gave up 1 base and J gave up 6 bases, with 14 bases separating them. The CDR3 loop reads CASSLVSQAGDTQYF. CDR3 in DNA: TGTGCCAGCAGCTTAGTATCTCAGGCTGGTGATACGCAGTATTTT.

The chain has TRBV19 and TRBJ2-1, with D perhaps TRBD2 (5 bases). Germline V gene lookup returns CDR1 LNHDA and CDR2 SQIVND (reference sequence). The ends were cut back, 7 bases at V and 7 bases at J, with 17 bases in the middle. The CDR3 runs 14 residues. The CDR3 protein is CASTNLGRENEQFF. The DNA for the CDR3 is TGTGCCAGTACCAATTTAGGAAGGGAGAATGAGCAGTTCTTC.

V usage is TRBV7-9 and J usage is TRBJ1-3; D call uncertain. There are 13 residues in the CDR3. V lost 3 bases and J 6 bases, leaving 9 bases between the germline ends. From germline, CDR1 is SEHNR and CDR2 FQNEAQ (reference sequence). CDR3 coding DNA: TGTGCCAGCAGCTTGATTTGGCTAAACACCATATATTTT. Its protein product is CASSLIWLNTIYF.

The CDR3 spells CASSPSLGAGYSNQPQHF. For the CDR3, the DNA is TGTGCCAGCAGCCCAAGTCTGGGGGCAGGATATAGCAATCAGCCCCAGCATTTT. The V call is TRBV25-1, the J call TRBJ1-5; tentative D call: TRBD1 (6 bases). The CDR3 spans 18 residues. V was cut by 6 bases and J by 0 bases, with 21 bases left in between. The germline V gene encodes CDR1 MGHDK and CDR2 SYGVNS.

The chain is built from TRBV29-1 and TRBJ2-1; the match to TRBD2 covers 9 bases. Trimming at V came to 7 bases and at J to 9 bases, leaving 13 bases not matched to a gene. CDR1 and CDR2 (germline): SQVTM, ANQGSEA. CDR3 length equals 14 residues. The CDR3 region is CSGGALAGLGEQFF. As DNA, the CDR3 is TGCAGCGGGGGAGCCCTAGCGGGGTTGGGTGAGCAGTTCTTC.

V gene TRBV7-2 combines with J gene TRBJ1-2; the D gene is possibly TRBD1 (5 bases). This CDR3 has 15 residues. Trimming pared 1 base from V and 5 bases from J, leaving 14 bases between. Germline V gives CDR1 SGHTA, CDR2 FQGNSA. The CDR3 spells CASSLGQGHGYGYTF. CDR3 nucleotides: TGTGCCAGCAGCTTAGGCCAGGGCCACGGGTATGGCTACACCTTC.

The chain has TRBV5-1 and TRBJ2-3, with 7 positions matching TRBD1. Germline V gene lookup returns CDR1 SGHRS and CDR2 YFSETQ. The CDR3 sequence is 16 residues long. The trim removed 4 bases at V and 0 bases at J, leaving 8 bases unmatched. CDR3 residues: CASSRTTGLSTDTQYF. The CDR3 region has the DNA TGCGCCAGCAGCCGGACGACAGGGCTCAGCACAGATACGCAGTATTTT.

A few counts support this clone. The chain employs TRBV12-3 or TRBV12-4 and TRBJ1-2; the D is unclear. This CDR3 spans 12 amino acids. V was pared by 3 bases and J by 1 base, with 3 bases between. DNA of the CDR3: TGTGCCAGCAGTTTTCTTAACTATGGCTACACCTTC. Amino acid sequence: CASSFLNYGYTF.

The chain carries TRBV7-2 and TRBJ2-3, with D perhaps TRBD2 (6 bases). CDR3 length: 15 amino acids. The germline V gene encodes CDR1 SGHTA and CDR2 FQGNSA. The V and J ends lost 3 bases and 0 bases respectively, with 10 bases between them. The CDR3 protein is CASSFGGQSTDTQYF. DNA for the CDR3: TGTGCCAGCAGCTTCGGGGGTCAGAGCACAGATACGCAGTATTTT.